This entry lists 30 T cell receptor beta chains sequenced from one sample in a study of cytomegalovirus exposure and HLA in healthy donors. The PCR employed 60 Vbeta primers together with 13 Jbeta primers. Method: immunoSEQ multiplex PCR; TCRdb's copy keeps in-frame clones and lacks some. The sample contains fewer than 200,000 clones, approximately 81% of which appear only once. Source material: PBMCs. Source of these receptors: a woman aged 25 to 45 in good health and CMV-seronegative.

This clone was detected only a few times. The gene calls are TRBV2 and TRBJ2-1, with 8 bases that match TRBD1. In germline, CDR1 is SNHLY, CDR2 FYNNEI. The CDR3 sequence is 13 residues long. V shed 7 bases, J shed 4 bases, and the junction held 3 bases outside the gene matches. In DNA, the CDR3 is TGTGCCAGCACAAGGACAGGGTACAATGAGCAGTTCTTC. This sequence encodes CASTRTGYNEQFF.

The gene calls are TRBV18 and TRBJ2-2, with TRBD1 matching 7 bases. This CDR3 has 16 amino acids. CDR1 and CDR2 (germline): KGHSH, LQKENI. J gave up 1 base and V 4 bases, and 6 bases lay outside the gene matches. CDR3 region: CASSRPDRENTGELFF. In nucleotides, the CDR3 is TGTGCCAGCTCACGCCCCGACAGGGAGAACACCGGGGAGCTGTTTTTT. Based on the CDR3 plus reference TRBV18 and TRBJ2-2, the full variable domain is NAGVMQNPRHLVRRRGQEARLRCSPMKGHSHVYWYRQLPEEGLKFMVYLQKENIIDESGMPKERFSAEFPKEGPSILRIQQVVRGDSAAYFCASSRPDRENTGELFFGEGSRLTVL.

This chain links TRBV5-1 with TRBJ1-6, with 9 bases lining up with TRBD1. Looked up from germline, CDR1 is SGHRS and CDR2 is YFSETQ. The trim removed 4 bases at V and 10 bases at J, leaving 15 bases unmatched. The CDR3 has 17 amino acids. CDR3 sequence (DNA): TGCGCCAGCAGCCAGGACGTAACAGGGGGCGGAATATCACCCCTCCACTTT. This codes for CASSQDVTGGGISPLHF.

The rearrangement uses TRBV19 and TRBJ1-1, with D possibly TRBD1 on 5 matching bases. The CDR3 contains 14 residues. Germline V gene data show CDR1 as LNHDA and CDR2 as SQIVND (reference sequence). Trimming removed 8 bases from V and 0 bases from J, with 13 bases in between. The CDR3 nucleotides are TGTGCCAGTGTACAGGATGGTATGAACACTGAAGCTTTCTTT. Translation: CASVQDGMNTEAFF.

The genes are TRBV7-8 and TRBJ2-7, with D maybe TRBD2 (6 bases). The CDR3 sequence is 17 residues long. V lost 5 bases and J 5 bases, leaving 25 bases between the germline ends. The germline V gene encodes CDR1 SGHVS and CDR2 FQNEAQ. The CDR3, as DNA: TGTGCCAGCAGCGGTACCACGGGTTCACTAGCCGTGAACGAGCAGTACTTC. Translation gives CASSGTTGSLAVNEQYF.

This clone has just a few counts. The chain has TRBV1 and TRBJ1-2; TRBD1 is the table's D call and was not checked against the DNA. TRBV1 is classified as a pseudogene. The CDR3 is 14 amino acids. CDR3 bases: TGCACCAGCAGTCGCAGGGGGCCGGGATATGGCTACACCTTC. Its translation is CTSSRRGPGYGYTF.

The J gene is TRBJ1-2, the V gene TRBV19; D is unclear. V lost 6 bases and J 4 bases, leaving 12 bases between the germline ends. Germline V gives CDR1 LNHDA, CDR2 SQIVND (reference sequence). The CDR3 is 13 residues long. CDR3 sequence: CASSSNPFYGYTF. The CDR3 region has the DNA TGTGCCAGTAGCAGTAACCCCTTCTATGGCTACACCTTC.

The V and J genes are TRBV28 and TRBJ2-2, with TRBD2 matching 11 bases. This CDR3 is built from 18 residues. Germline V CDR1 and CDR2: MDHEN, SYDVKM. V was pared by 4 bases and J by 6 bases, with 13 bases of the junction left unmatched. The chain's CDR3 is CASSSSATSGIGPGELFF. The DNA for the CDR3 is TGTGCCAGCAGTTCCTCCGCGACTAGCGGGATAGGTCCCGGGGAGCTGTTTTTT.

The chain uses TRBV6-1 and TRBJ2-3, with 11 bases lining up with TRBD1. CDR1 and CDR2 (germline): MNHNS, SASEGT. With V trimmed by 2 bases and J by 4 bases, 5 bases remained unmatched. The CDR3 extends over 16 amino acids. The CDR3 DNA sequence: TGTGCCAGCAGTGAATCTAGGACAGGGGGCCCAGATACGCAGTATTTT. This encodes CASSESRTGGPDTQYF.

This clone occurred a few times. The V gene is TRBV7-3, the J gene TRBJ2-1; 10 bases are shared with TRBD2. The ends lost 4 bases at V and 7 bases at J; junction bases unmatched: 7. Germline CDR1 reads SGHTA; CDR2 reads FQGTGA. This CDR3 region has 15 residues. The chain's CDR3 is CASSSLAGNSNEQFF. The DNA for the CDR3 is TGTGCCAGCAGCTCACTAGCGGGAAATTCTAATGAGCAGTTCTTC.

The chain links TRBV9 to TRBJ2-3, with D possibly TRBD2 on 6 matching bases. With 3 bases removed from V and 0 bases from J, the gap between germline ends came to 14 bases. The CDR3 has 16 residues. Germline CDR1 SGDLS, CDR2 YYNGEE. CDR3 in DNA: TGTGCCAGCAGCGCTCAAGCGGGCGCCAGCACAGATACGCAGTATTTT. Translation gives CASSAQAGASTDTQYF.

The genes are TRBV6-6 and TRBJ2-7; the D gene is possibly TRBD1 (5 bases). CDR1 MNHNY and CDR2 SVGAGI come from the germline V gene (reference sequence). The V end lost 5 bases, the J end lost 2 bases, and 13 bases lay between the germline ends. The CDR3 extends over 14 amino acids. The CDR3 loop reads CASSADLGPYEQYF. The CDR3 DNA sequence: TGTGCCAGCAGTGCCGATTTGGGGCCCTACGAGCAGTACTTC.

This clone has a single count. CDR3 in DNA: TGTGCCAGCAGCGCCTGGACAGGGAACTACGAGCAGTACTTC. This translates into CASSAWTGNYEQYF. This sequence joins TRBV5-6 and TRBJ2-7, with 8 bases aligning to TRBD1. This CDR3 is built from 14 residues. Germline V lookup: CDR1 SGHDT, CDR2 YYEEEE. After removal of 4 bases from V and 3 bases from J, the junction contained 6 bases not matched to a gene. The full variable domain, in which reference TRBV5-6 and TRBJ2-7 provide the parts outside the CDR3, is DAGVTQSPTHLIKTRGQQVTLRCSPKSGHDTVSWYQQALGQGPQFIFQYYEEEERQRGNFPDRFSGHQFPNYSSELNVNALLLGDSALYLCASSAWTGNYEQYFGPGTRLTVT.

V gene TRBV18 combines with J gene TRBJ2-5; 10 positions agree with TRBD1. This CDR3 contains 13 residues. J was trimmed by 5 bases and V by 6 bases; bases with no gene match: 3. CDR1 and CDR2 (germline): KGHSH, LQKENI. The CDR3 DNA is TGTGCCAGCTCGCAGGGACAGGGGGAGACCCAGTACTTC. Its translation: CASSQGQGETQYF.

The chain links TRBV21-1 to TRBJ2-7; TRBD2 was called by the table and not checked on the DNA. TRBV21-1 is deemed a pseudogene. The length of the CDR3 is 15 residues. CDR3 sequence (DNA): TGTGCCAGCAGCGTAAACGGGTTTAGCAACTGCGAGCAGTACTTC. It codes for CASSVNGFSNCEQYF.

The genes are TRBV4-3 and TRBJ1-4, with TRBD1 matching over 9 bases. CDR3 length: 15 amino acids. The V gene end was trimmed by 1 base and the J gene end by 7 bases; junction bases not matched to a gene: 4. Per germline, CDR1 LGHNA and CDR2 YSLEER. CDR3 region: CASSQGRDRAEKLFF. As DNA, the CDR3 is TGCGCCAGCAGCCAAGGGAGGGACAGGGCTGAAAAACTGTTTTTT.

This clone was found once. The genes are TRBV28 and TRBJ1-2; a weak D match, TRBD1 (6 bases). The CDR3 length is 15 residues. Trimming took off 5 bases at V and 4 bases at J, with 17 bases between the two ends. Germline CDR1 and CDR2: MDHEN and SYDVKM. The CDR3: CASSETRQVSYGYTF. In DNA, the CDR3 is TGTGCCAGCAGTGAAACCCGACAGGTATCCTATGGCTACACCTTC.

The CDR3 loop reads CASAGNLGETQYF. CDR3 DNA: TGTGCCAGCGCGGGAAATCTAGGGGAGACCCAGTACTTC. This chain uses TRBV6-1 with TRBJ2-5, with TRBD2 as a possible D gene (6 bases). V dropped 8 bases and J dropped 5 bases, with 15 bases sitting between them. The CDR3 is 13 residues long. CDR1 is MNHNS, CDR2 SASEGT, per germline.

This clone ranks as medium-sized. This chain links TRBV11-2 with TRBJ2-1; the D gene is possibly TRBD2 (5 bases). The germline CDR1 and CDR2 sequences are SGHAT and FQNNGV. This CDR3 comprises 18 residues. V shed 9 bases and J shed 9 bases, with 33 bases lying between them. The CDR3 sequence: CARQLSPDYLLADGEQFF. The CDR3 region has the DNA TGTGCCAGGCAGCTTAGCCCCGACTATTTATTAGCTGATGGTGAGCAGTTCTTC. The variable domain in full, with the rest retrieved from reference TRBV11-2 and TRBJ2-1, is EAGVAQSPRYKIIEKRQSVAFWCNPISGHATLYWYQQILGQGPKLLIQFQNNGVVDDSQLPKDRFSAERLKGVDSTLKIQPAKLEDSAVYLCARQLSPDYLLADGEQFFGPGTRLTVL.

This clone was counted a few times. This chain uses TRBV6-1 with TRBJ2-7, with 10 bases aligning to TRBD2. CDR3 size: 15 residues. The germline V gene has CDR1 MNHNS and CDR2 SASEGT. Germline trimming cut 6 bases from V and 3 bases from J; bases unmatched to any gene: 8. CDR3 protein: CASRNLAGVNYEQYF. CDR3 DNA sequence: TGTGCCAGCAGGAATCTAGCGGGAGTCAACTACGAGCAGTACTTC.

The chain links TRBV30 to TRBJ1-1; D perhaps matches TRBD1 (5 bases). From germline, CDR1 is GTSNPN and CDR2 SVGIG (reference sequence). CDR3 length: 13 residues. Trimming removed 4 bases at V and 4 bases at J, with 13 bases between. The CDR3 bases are TGTGCCTGGAACATCAGGGAGGGCACTGAAGCTTTCTTT. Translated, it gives CAWNIREGTEAFF.

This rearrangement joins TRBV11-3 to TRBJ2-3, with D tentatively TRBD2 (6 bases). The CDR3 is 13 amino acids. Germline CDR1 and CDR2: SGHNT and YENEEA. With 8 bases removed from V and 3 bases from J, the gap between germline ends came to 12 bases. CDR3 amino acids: CASSGGATDTQYF. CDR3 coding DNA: TGTGCCAGCTCCGGGGGAGCGACAGATACGCAGTATTTT.

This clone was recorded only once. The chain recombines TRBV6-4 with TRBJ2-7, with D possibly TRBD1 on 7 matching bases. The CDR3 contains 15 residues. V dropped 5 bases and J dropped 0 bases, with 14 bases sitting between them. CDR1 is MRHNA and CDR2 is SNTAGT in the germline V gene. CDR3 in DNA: TGTGCCAGCAGTATCTCAGGGGGGCACTCCTACGAGCAGTACTTC. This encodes CASSISGGHSYEQYF.

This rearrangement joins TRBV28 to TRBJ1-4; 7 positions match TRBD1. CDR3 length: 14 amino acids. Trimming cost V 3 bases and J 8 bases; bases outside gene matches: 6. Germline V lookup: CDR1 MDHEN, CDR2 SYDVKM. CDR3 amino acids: CASSFGQEGEKLFF. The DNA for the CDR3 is TGTGCCAGCAGTTTTGGACAGGAAGGGGAAAAACTGTTTTTT.

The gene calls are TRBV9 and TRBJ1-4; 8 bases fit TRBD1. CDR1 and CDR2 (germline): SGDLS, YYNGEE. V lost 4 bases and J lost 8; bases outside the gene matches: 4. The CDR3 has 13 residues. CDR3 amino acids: CASSLGTGEKLFF. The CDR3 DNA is TGTGCCAGCAGCTTGGGGACAGGAGAAAAACTGTTTTTT.

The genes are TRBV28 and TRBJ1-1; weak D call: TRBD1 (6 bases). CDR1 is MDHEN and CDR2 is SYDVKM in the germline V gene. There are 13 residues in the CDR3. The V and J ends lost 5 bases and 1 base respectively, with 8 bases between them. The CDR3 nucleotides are TGTGCCAGCAGTGAAGGGGGGAACACTGAAGCTTTCTTT. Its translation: CASSEGGNTEAFF. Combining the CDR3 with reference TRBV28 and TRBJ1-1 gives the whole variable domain DVKVTQSSRYLVKRTGEKVFLECVQDMDHENMFWYRQDPGLGLRLIYFSYDVKMKEKGDIPEGYSVSREKKERFSLILESASTNQTSMYLCASSEGGNTEAFFGQGTRLTVV.

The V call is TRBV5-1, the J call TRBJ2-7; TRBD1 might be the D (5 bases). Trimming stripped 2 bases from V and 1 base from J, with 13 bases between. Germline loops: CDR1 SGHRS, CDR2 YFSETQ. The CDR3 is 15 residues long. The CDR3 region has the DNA TGCGCCAGCAGCTTCGGGTCCAGGGTGTCCTACGAGCAGTACTTC. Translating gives CASSFGSRVSYEQYF.

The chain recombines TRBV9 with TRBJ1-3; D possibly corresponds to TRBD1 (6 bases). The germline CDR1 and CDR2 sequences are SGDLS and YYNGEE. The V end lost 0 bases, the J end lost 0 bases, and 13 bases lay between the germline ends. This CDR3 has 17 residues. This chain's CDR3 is CASSVDPGESSGNTIYF. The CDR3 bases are TGTGCCAGCAGCGTAGATCCAGGGGAAAGCTCTGGAAACACCATATATTTT.

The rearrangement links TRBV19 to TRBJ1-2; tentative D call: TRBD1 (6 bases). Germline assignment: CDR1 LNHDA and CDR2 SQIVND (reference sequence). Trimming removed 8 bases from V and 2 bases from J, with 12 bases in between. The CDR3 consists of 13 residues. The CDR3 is CASGDTYNYGYTF. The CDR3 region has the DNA TGTGCCAGTGGGGACACCTACAACTATGGCTACACCTTC.

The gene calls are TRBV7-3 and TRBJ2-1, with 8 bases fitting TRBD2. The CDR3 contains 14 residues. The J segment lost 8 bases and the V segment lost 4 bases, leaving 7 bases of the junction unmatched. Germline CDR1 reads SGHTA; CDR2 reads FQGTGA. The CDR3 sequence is CASSSSGSVDEQFF. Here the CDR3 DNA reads TGTGCCAGCAGCTCGAGCGGGAGTGTCGATGAGCAGTTCTTC.